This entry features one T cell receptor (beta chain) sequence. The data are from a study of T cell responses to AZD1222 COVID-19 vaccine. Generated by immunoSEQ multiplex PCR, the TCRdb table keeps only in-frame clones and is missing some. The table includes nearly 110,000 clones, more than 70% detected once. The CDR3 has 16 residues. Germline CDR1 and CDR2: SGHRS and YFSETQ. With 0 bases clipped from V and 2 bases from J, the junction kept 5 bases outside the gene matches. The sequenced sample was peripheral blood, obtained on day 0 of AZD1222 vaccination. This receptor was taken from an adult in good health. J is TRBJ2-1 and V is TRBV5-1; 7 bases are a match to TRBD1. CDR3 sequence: CASSLAYRGAYNEQFF. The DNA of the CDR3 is TGCGCCAGCAGCTTGGCTTACAGGGGCGCCTACAATGAGCAGTTCTTC.